Listed below are T cell receptor beta chains from one sample, sequenced in a study of post-analysis software for immune sequencing data. TCRdb reprocessed the PCR reads with MiXCR, giving one entry per CDR3 protein. The sample shows roughly 580,000 distinct CDR3 sequences, 40% to 50% of them seen only once. The specimen was blood. Receptors were obtained from a girl between 5 and 17 years old with multiple sclerosis. Each CDR3 is given with its conserved first and last residue. D genes are given only for firm matches. Some rows mark clone size as missing; the rest say once, few, many or name a class of expanded clone.

size: .; V: TRBV2; D: TRBD1; CDR3: CASTRGQAYSNQPQHF
size: .; V: TRBV24-1; D: .; CDR3: CATILQGAFEAFF
size: few; V: TRBV5-1; D: .; CDR3: CASSPAGYSYEQYF
size: .; V: TRBV7-2; D: .; CDR3: CASSPTGSTSYEQYF
size: .; V: TRBV6-6; D: .; CDR3: CASSLQGATNEKLFF
size: .; V: TRBV5-1; D: TRBD2; CDR3: CASSLAAGGRHEQFF
size: .; V: TRBV5-1; D: TRBD2; CDR3: CASSLELGGGETQYF
size: .; V: TRBV12-3/TRBV12-4; D: TRBD1; CDR3: CASTSGGFVNTEAFF
size: .; V: TRBV12-3/TRBV12-4; D: TRBD1; CDR3: CASSFLGQGFDGYTF
size: few; V: TRBV29-1; D: .; CDR3: CSVQGVQGQPQHF
size: .; V: TRBV5-6; D: .; CDR3: CASSLRGFDNEQYF
size: .; V: TRBV6-1; D: .; CDR3: CAGRTTVDYTDTQYF
size: .; V: TRBV29-1; D: TRBD1; CDR3: CSVGDRASSTDTQYF
size: few; V: TRBV5-5; D: .; CDR3: CASSLRQGVKTDTQYF
size: .; V: TRBV7-3; D: .; CDR3: CASSLLRGPQETQYF
size: .; V: TRBV12-3/TRBV12-4; D: TRBD1; CDR3: CASSPGDRVNYGYTF
size: .; V: TRBV12-3/TRBV12-4; D: TRBD1; CDR3: CASRPTGATHVLTF
size: .; V: TRBV12-3/TRBV12-4; D: .; CDR3: CASSLKRVYNEQFF
size: many; V: TRBV2; D: TRBD2; CDR3: CASSGTSGSYEQYF
size: .; V: TRBV5-1; D: .; CDR3: CASSLGPSPDTQYF
size: .; V: TRBV29-1; D: .; CDR3: CSVEVTNSYNEQFF
size: .; V: TRBV28; D: TRBD2; CDR3: CATGGSEQYF
size: .; V: TRBV12-3/TRBV12-4; D: .; CDR3: CASSSRGAGRNSPLHF
size: few; V: TRBV9; D: .; CDR3: CASSPGANVRTF
size: .; V: TRBV5-1; D: .; CDR3: CASSLGASGPETQYF
size: .; V: TRBV7-9; D: TRBD1; CDR3: CASSNIQGAYGYTF
size: .; V: TRBV20-1; D: .; CDR3: CSARRGGVGYTF
size: .; V: TRBV6-5; D: .; CDR3: CASSPSDGADKNIQYF
size: .; V: TRBV12-3/TRBV12-4; D: .; CDR3: CASSRRLGAGELFF
size: once; V: TRBV3-1; D: TRBD2; CDR3: CASSISGVTDTQYF
size: .; V: TRBV11-3; D: .; CDR3: CASSLDPWSGRSEAQYF
size: .; V: TRBV10-3; D: TRBD2; CDR3: CAFSALTSAEDTQYF
size: few; V: TRBV4-1; D: .; CDR3: CASSQSGWGKTQYF
size: few; V: TRBV20-1; D: TRBD2; CDR3: CSASGTSSYNEQFF
size: .; V: TRBV27; D: .; CDR3: CASSLQTWYEQYF
size: few; V: TRBV6-6; D: .; CDR3: CASSYSGDPETQYF
size: once; V: TRBV12-3/TRBV12-4; D: .; CDR3: CASSLNPGHTYEQYF
size: few; V: TRBV7-9; D: .; CDR3: CASSLLVGASQDTQYF